The following is a TCR beta chain sequence with its context. Its specificity is unknown. This specimen belongs to a study of blood T cells in healthy people across ages. Regarding the study as a whole: Per million T cells, TCR beta diversity dropped roughly linearly as age increased. Estimates of diversity drawn from one million T cells were considered underestimates. As naive T cell percentage varied, TCR beta diversity correlated strongly with it.

Then a second PCR, running about 7 to 11 cycles, was carried out with a sample-barcoded 5' primer and a J-beta primer mix. Every single cDNA molecule received a tag from a template-switch adaptor with 12 random nucleotides. TCRdb processed the 5' RACE reads anew with MiXCR; each CDR3 protein has one entry. The sample records 1.8 million or so distinct CDR3 sequences, about two fifths being singletons. The CDR3 consists of 14 residues. V shed 0 bases and J shed 7 bases, with 10 bases lying between them. CDR1 and CDR2 from the germline V gene are DFQATT and SNEGSKA (reference sequence). The chain uses TRBV20-1 and TRBJ1-6; D remains unclear. Sequencing was carried out using blood. This TCR was recovered from a human donor in good health. This CDR3 is CSARDIAQNSPLHF. CDR3 coding DNA: TGCAGTGCTAGAGACATAGCCCAGAATTCACCCCTCCACTTT.